The next 9 T cell receptor beta chains were all read from a single sample in a study of shared T cell receptors in the human thymus. TCRdb keeps only in-frame clones here, not all; method: immunoSEQ multiplex PCR. The data show roughly 410,000 clones, 95% seen once. The sample was thymocytes. These receptors were collected from a human donor.

A few counts support this clone. The genes are TRBV11-3 and TRBJ2-1; D uncertain. Trimming stripped 1 base from V and 4 bases from J, with 8 bases between. The CDR3 is 14 amino acids. CDR1 is SGHNT, CDR2 YENEEA, per germline. The CDR3 here is CASSLGMSYNEQFF. The CDR3 DNA follows: TGTGCCAGCAGCTTAGGAATGAGTTACAATGAGCAGTTCTTC.

The chain uses TRBV27 and TRBJ2-7; 10 bases map to TRBD2. Per the germline V gene, CDR1 is MNHEY and CDR2 is SMNVEV (reference sequence). J lost 5 bases, V lost 4 bases, and 14 bases had no gene match. This CDR3 comprises 17 residues. The CDR3 DNA follows: TGTGCCAGCAGTTCCCCTCCGAGCGGGAGGGCTAGCCACGAGCAGTACTTC. This translates into CASSSPPSGRASHEQYF.

The chain joins TRBV27 to TRBJ2-7, with TRBD2 as a possible D gene (6 bases). CDR1 and CDR2 (germline): MNHEY, SMNVEV (reference sequence). The CDR3 totals 12 residues. V shed 3 bases and J shed 7 bases, with 10 bases lying between them. The CDR3 DNA follows: TGTGCCAGCAGTTTTTGGGCGGGAGAGCAGTACTTC. It specifies CASSFWAGEQYF.

This clone has only one observation. The V gene is TRBV5-1, the J gene TRBJ1-5, with D unresolved. Germline CDR1 is SGHRS and CDR2 is YFSETQ. The CDR3 runs to 13 residues. Trimming cost V 0 bases and J 4 bases, with 5 bases left between them. The CDR3 DNA reads as TGCGCCAGCAGCTTGGCCCCAAATCAGCCCCAGCATTTT. As protein: CASSLAPNQPQHF.

The V and J genes are TRBV11-3 and TRBJ2-2; the match to TRBD1 covers 8 bases. J lost 2 bases, V lost 3 bases, and 8 bases had no gene match. The CDR3 extends over 17 amino acids. Germline-derived CDR1 and CDR2 are SGHNT and YENEEA. Here the CDR3 DNA reads TGTGCCAGCAGCTTCCCGCCAGGGGGCTGTAACACCGGGGAGCTGTTTTTT. It encodes CASSFPPGGCNTGELFF.

The rearrangement joins TRBV27 to TRBJ2-1; a weak D match, TRBD1 (6 bases). V gave up 1 base and J gave up 4 bases, with 17 bases separating them. This CDR3 has 17 amino acids. Germline V CDR1 and CDR2: MNHEY, SMNVEV (reference sequence). The CDR3 sequence: CASSLCNFADRYNEQFF. The CDR3, as DNA: TGTGCCAGCAGTTTATGTAATTTTGCGGACAGATACAATGAGCAGTTCTTC.

This chain links TRBV14 with TRBJ2-3; 10 bases align to TRBD2. Looked up from germline, CDR1 is SGHDN and CDR2 is FVKESK. The length of the CDR3 is 17 residues. The V and J ends lost 4 bases and 2 bases, in that order; junction bases with no gene match: 9. The CDR3 DNA follows: TGTGCCAGCAGCCCTGGACTAGCGGAGAGATACACAGATACGCAGTATTTT. Protein product: CASSPGLAERYTDTQYF.

The chain is built from TRBV7-3 and TRBJ2-1; the match to TRBD2 covers 7 bases. The CDR3 runs to 18 residues. Germline V gene data show CDR1 as SGHTA and CDR2 as FQGTGA. J was trimmed by 0 bases and V by 5 bases; bases with no gene match: 13. CDR3 in amino acids: CASSPEGSGLSSYNEQFF. The DNA of the CDR3 is TGTGCCAGCAGCCCGGAGGGTAGCGGGTTGAGCTCCTACAATGAGCAGTTCTTC.

The rearrangement links TRBV13 to TRBJ2-2; unclear D gene. The length of the CDR3 is 15 residues. Germline values: CDR1 PRHDT, CDR2 FYEKMQ (reference sequence). Trimming took 5 bases from V and 5 from J, leaving 15 bases between them. The CDR3 here is CASSPPPPRTGELFF. CDR3 DNA: TGTGCCAGCAGCCCCCCCCCACCGAGGACCGGGGAGCTGTTTTTT.